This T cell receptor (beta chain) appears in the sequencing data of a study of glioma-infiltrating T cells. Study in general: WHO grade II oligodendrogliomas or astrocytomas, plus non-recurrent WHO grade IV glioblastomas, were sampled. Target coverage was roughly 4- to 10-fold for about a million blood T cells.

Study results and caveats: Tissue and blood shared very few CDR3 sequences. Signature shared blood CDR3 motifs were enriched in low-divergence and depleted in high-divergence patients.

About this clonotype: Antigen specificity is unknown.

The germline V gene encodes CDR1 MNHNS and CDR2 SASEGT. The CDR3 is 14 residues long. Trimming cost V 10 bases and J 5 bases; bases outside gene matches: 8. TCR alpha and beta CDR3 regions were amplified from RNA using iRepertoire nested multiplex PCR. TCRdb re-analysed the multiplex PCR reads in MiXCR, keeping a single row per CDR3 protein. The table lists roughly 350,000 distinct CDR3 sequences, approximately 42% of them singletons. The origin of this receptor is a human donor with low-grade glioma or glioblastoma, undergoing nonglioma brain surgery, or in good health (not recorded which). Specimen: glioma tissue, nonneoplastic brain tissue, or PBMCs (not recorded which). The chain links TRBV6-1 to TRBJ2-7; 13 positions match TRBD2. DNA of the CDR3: TGTGCCATCAGCCGGACTAGCGGGAGCCACGAGCAGTACTTC. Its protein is CAISRTSGSHEQYF.